This is a list of T cell receptor beta chains from one sample in a study of blood T cell repertoires in COVID-19. Using immunoSEQ multiplex PCR, the repertoire was profiled, and TCRdb retains in-frame clones only, with some absent. Of about 200,000 clones in the sample, roughly 90% are singletons; the top ten hold roughly 8.1%. The material sequenced was PBMCs or T cells enriched from blood (not recorded which). The receptors stem from a woman aged 18-29 years who had recovered from COVID-19. Each CDR3 is given with its conserved first and last residue. Clone size is stated in some rows and not others, as once, few, many or a class when expanded.

11	TRBV12-3/TRBV12-4	TRBJ1-1	NA	CASSQRTEAFF
13	TRBV28	TRBJ2-5	NA	CASSKQVKETQYF
16	TRBV27	TRBJ2-5	NA	CASSLYGEGGQETQYF
15	TRBV6-5	TRBJ1-4	NA	CASIRAGALGEKLFF
17	TRBV5-5	TRBJ2-3	NA	CASSFRTGTLGRDTQYF
14	TRBV27	TRBJ1-2	NA	CASMRTGGNHGYTF
12	TRBV6-5	TRBJ2-7	once	CASSYNKYEQYF
15	TRBV19	TRBJ2-5	NA	CASSIGQGVQETQYF
14	TRBV11-2	TRBJ2-7	NA	CASSLDYGTYEQYF
15	TRBV5-1	TRBJ2-3	NA	CASRPRGQSTDTQYF
13	TRBV5-4	TRBJ1-2	NA	CASSLGGNYGYTF
14	TRBV30	TRBJ1-2	NA	CAWTRRGSNYGYTF
15	TRBV6-5	TRBJ1-2	NA	CASSPRQGPNYGYTF
17	TRBV18	TRBJ1-6	NA	CASSDGAYRAEDSPLHF
15	TRBV7-8	TRBJ2-1	NA	CASSFGGGQGDEQFF
15	TRBV4-1	TRBJ2-7	NA	CASSPGQGGWDEQYF
17	TRBV1	TRBJ1-1	NA	CTSSPFRGTLLNTEAFF
14	TRBV6-5	TRBJ1-1	once	CASTYWGGASEAFF
13	TRBV25-1	TRBJ2-7	NA	CASSKDRGYEQYF
15	TRBV19	TRBJ1-6	NA	CASSFSRDRNSPLHF
17	TRBV5-8	TRBJ2-5	NA	CASSLGGSSGVKETQYF
12	TRBV19	TRBJ2-1	NA	CAVGRGYNEQFF
15	TRBV6-5	TRBJ2-7	NA	CASSYALGGTYEQYF
14	TRBV2	TRBJ1-1	NA	CASSRTVPNTEAFF
14	TRBV10-3	TRBJ2-2	NA	CATRGLINTGELFF
16	TRBV3-1/TRBV3-2	TRBJ1-2	NA	CASSQDAGGQYYGYTF
14	TRBV5-1	TRBJ1-6	NA	CASSPGQENSPLHF